These 29 T cell receptor beta chains originate from one sample sequenced in a study of regulatory dendritic cells for organ transplantation. This table comes from immunoSEQ multiplex PCR, and its TCRdb copy is limited to in-frame clones, with some not included. The sample holds under 35,000 clones, under 90% seen once. The sample was naive CD8+ T cells from blood. Stated subset: CD45RA+ naive T cells. These TCRs come from a human donor in good health.

The chain carries TRBV9 and TRBJ1-5, with D tentatively TRBD1 (6 bases). The ends were cut back, 3 bases at V and 0 bases at J, with 10 bases in the middle. Germline CDR1 SGDLS, CDR2 YYNGEE. The CDR3 runs to 15 residues. This CDR3 is CASSAGTNSNQPQHF. In DNA, the CDR3 is TGTGCCAGCAGCGCCGGGACAAATAGCAATCAGCCCCAGCATTTT.

This clone was recorded once. The rearrangement joins TRBV11-2 to TRBJ2-7; tentatively, D is TRBD1 (6 bases). The V gene lost 4 bases and the J gene lost 2 bases, with 9 bases spanning the gap. There are 13 residues in the CDR3. Germline V gene sequence: CDR1 SGHAT, CDR2 FQNNGV. The CDR3 DNA sequence: TGTGCCAGCAGCTATGGACAGACCTACGAGCAGTACTTC. It encodes CASSYGQTYEQYF.

This chain joins TRBV27 and TRBJ1-2; D may be TRBD1 (5 bases). Trimming took 0 bases from V and 8 from J, leaving 10 bases between them. In germline, CDR1 is MNHEY, CDR2 SMNVEV (reference sequence). There are 13 residues in the CDR3. CDR3 nucleotide sequence: TGTGCCAGCAGTTTATCAGGGGTACGCGGCTACACCTTC. Amino acid sequence: CASSLSGVRGYTF.

The chain couples TRBV4-1 to TRBJ2-1; TRBD2 agrees at 10 bases. The CDR3 has 15 residues. Germline CDR1 MGHRA, CDR2 YSYEKL. V lost 1 base, J lost 8 bases, and 5 bases stayed unmatched. CDR3 sequence (DNA): TGCGCCAGCAGCCAAGGGATAGCGGGGGGATATGAGCAGTTCTTC. Residues: CASSQGIAGGYEQFF.

The V call is TRBV5-4, the J call TRBJ2-1; tentatively, D is TRBD2 (5 bases). Per germline, CDR1 SGHNT and CDR2 YYREEE (reference sequence). Trimming removed 4 bases from V and 5 bases from J, with 19 bases in between. This CDR3 is built from 16 residues. CDR3 nucleotides: TGTGCCAGCAGCCCTGAAGACTATCGGTCCGACAATGAGCAGTTCTTC. Its protein product is CASSPEDYRSDNEQFF.

V and J are TRBV27 and TRBJ2-2; 7 nucleotides line up with TRBD2. V lost 3 bases to trimming and J lost 2 bases; unmatched junction nucleotides: 3. Per germline, CDR1 MNHEY and CDR2 SMNVEV (reference sequence). The length of the CDR3 is 15 residues. The CDR3 DNA follows: TGTGCCAGCAGTTTGACGGGACTAAACACCGGGGAGCTGTTTTTT. Translation gives CASSLTGLNTGELFF.

The chain joins TRBV9 to TRBJ2-3; the match to TRBD1 covers 10 bases. Germline trimming cut 3 bases from V and 1 base from J; bases unmatched to any gene: 8. This CDR3 spans 17 amino acids. CDR1 SGDLS and CDR2 YYNGEE come from the germline V gene. The CDR3 protein is CASSGPSTGGGTDTQYF. In DNA, the CDR3 is TGTGCCAGCAGCGGCCCTTCGACAGGGGGCGGCACAGATACGCAGTATTTT.

The chain uses TRBV19 and TRBJ1-3; D uncertain. The CDR3 is 16 residues long. Germline-derived CDR1 and CDR2 are LNHDA and SQIVND (reference sequence). Between the trimmed V and J ends, which lost 5 bases and 1 base, there was a span of 15 bases. The chain's CDR3 is CASSPRRGRSGNTIYF. CDR3 nucleotides: TGTGCCAGTAGTCCTAGGCGGGGTAGATCTGGAAACACCATATATTTT.

The chain combines TRBV12-5 with TRBJ2-7; a possible D gene is TRBD1 (5 bases). Germline CDR1 reads LGHNT; CDR2 reads FRNRAP. V shed 0 bases and J shed 4 bases, with 16 bases lying between them. The CDR3 is 16 residues long. The CDR3 sequence is CASGLVIGAGPYEQYF. The CDR3 DNA sequence: TGTGCTAGTGGTTTGGTTATAGGGGCCGGCCCATACGAGCAGTACTTC.

The V gene is TRBV29-1, the J gene TRBJ1-2, with D perhaps TRBD1 (5 bases). V was pared by 5 bases and J by 6 bases, with 10 bases between. This CDR3 has 11 amino acids. Germline loops: CDR1 SQVTM, CDR2 ANQGSEA. The CDR3 loop reads CSVKQENGYTF. The CDR3 DNA is TGCAGCGTTAAACAGGAGAATGGCTACACCTTC.

CDR3 nucleotides: TGTGCCAGCAGCTTAGCCGCAGGGGTGAACACTGAAGCTTTCTTT. Its translation: CASSLAAGVNTEAFF. The rearrangement links TRBV7-2 to TRBJ1-1; a weak D match, TRBD1 (6 bases). Germline CDR1 reads SGHTA; CDR2 reads FQGNSA. Trimming took 0 bases from V and 0 from J, leaving 8 bases between them. The CDR3 has 15 amino acids.

The rearrangement joins TRBV11-2 to TRBJ2-7, with 16 bases aligning to TRBD2. The CDR3 is 15 residues long. With 5 bases clipped from V and 5 bases from J, the junction kept 3 bases outside the gene matches. The germline gives CDR1 SGHAT, CDR2 FQNNGV. The CDR3 region has the DNA TGTGCCAGCAGCCGAGGGACTAGCGGGGGGGACGAGCAGTACTTC. This sequence encodes CASSRGTSGGDEQYF.

The CDR3 reads CASSWGQSYEQYF. CDR3 sequence (DNA): TGTGCCAGCAGCTGGGGGCAGTCCTACGAGCAGTACTTC. The V and J genes are TRBV5-4 and TRBJ2-7, with a tentative D call TRBD1 (6 bases). Deletions cut 3 bases from V and 1 base from J, with 8 bases between. The germline CDR1 and CDR2 sequences are SGHNT and YYREEE (reference sequence). CDR3 length equals 13 residues.

The chain employs TRBV27 and TRBJ2-7; 8 bases are shared with TRBD2. The length of the CDR3 is 13 residues. Germline V gives CDR1 MNHEY, CDR2 SMNVEV (reference sequence). Trimming removed 5 bases from V and 3 bases from J; junction bases left unmatched: 3. CDR3 DNA: TGTGCCAGCAGTCCCCGGGGGGGCTACGAGCAGTACTTC. Translated, it gives CASSPRGGYEQYF.

The CDR3 DNA is TGTGCCAGCAGCTCAACCGGGACAGGGGGCCACTATGGCTACACCTTC. Its translation: CASSSTGTGGHYGYTF. The V and J genes are TRBV5-5 and TRBJ1-2; 12 bases fit TRBD1. V lost 3 bases and J lost 3; bases outside the gene matches: 6. Germline V lookup: CDR1 SGHKS, CDR2 YYEKEE (reference sequence). CDR3 size: 16 residues.

This clone came up a few times. This chain joins TRBV7-2 and TRBJ2-1; D possibly corresponds to TRBD1 (5 bases). Trimming took 3 bases from V and 7 from J, leaving 7 bases between them. The V gene's germline CDR1 is SGHTA and CDR2 FQGNSA. The CDR3 extends over 12 amino acids. CDR3 nucleotides: TGTGCCAGCAGCTTTTCAGGGAATGAGCAGTTCTTC. Translated: CASSFSGNEQFF.

The gene calls are TRBV7-9 and TRBJ2-7; 7 bases line up with TRBD2. Germline V lookup: CDR1 SEHNR, CDR2 FQNEAQ (reference sequence). V dropped 2 bases and J dropped 2; count of bases not matched to a gene: 6. The CDR3 sequence is 15 residues long. This chain's CDR3 is CASSLSLAKPYEQYF. CDR3 sequence (DNA): TGTGCCAGCAGCTTATCACTAGCGAAACCCTACGAGCAGTACTTC.

The chain uses TRBV29-1 and TRBJ2-7, with D tentatively TRBD2 (6 bases). This CDR3 region has 14 residues. Germline assignment: CDR1 SQVTM and CDR2 ANQGSEA. V was clipped by 6 bases and J by 2 bases, with 17 bases between them. As DNA, the CDR3 is TGCAGCGTCCTTCCCCAGGGAGGAGCCTACGAGCAGTACTTC. Translation: CSVLPQGGAYEQYF.

The rearrangement uses TRBV2 and TRBJ1-3; D unresolved. V lost 0 bases to trimming and J lost 4 bases, with 7 bases between them. The CDR3 totals 14 residues. The germline V gene encodes CDR1 SNHLY and CDR2 FYNNEI. The CDR3 region is CASSEARNGNTIYF. The CDR3 nucleotides read TGTGCCAGCAGTGAAGCGCGGAACGGAAACACCATATATTTT.

This clone has more than one count but fewer than ten. The rearrangement links TRBV4-1 to TRBJ1-1, with TRBD1 matching over 8 bases. This CDR3 region has 14 residues. Germline V lookup: CDR1 MGHRA, CDR2 YSYEKL. The junction had 8 bases not matched to a gene; V was cut back by 6 bases and J by 5 bases. CDR3 sequence: CASSYGTGGTEAFF. CDR3 bases: TGCGCCAGCAGTTACGGGACAGGCGGGACTGAAGCTTTCTTT.

The rearrangement uses TRBV4-3 and TRBJ2-3; 9 bases align to TRBD2. The CDR3 length is 17 residues. Germline CDR1 reads LGHNA; CDR2 reads YSLEER. V lost 7 bases, J lost 0 bases, and 11 bases stayed unmatched. The CDR3 DNA reads as TGCGCCAGCAACGAGTCTAGCGGGGATCCTAGCACAGATACGCAGTATTTT. Protein sequence: CASNESSGDPSTDTQYF.

The chain combines TRBV5-4 with TRBJ2-7, with a weak D call TRBD2 (6 bases). Trimming took off 0 bases at V and 6 bases at J, with 13 bases between the two ends. The length of the CDR3 is 14 residues. Looked up from germline, CDR1 is SGHNT and CDR2 is YYREEE (reference sequence). CDR3 amino acids: CASSLAGRGGEQYF. The CDR3 DNA reads as TGTGCCAGCAGCTTGGCCGGGCGGGGCGGCGAGCAGTACTTC.

This clone was found a few times. CDR3 protein: CASSSLNEQFF. CDR3 in DNA: TGCGCCAGCAGTTCTCTCAATGAGCAGTTCTTC. This sequence joins TRBV5-1 and TRBJ2-1; D not certain. Germline V gene lookup returns CDR1 SGHRS and CDR2 YFSETQ. This CDR3 has 11 amino acids. V lost 5 bases and J 6 bases, leaving 6 bases between the germline ends.

The chain uses TRBV6-1 and TRBJ2-5, with TRBD1 as a possible D gene (6 bases). V was cut by 8 bases and J by 4 bases, with 17 bases left in between. This CDR3 has 14 residues. In germline, CDR1 is MNHNS, CDR2 SASEGT. In DNA, the CDR3 is TGTGCCAGCCTCAGAGGACAGTCGACAGAGACCCAGTACTTC. It specifies CASLRGQSTETQYF.

Concerning this clone: Other nucleotide sequences in the sample specify the same CDR3. This chain connects TRBV5-1 to TRBJ2-1; a possible D gene is TRBD1 (5 bases). Germline loops: CDR1 SGHRS, CDR2 YFSETQ. Trimming cost V 5 bases and J 7 bases, with 22 bases left between them. The CDR3 length is 16 residues. The CDR3 DNA reads TGCGCCAGCAGTTTCGACAGAACCCGACCTACGAATGAGCAGTTCTTC. This encodes CASSFDRTRPTNEQFF.

V usage is TRBV6-5 and J usage is TRBJ1-6; 7 positions match TRBD1. V lost 6 bases to trimming and J lost 11 bases; unmatched junction nucleotides: 13. This CDR3 is 15 amino acids long. The germline V gene has CDR1 MNHEY and CDR2 SVGAGI. The CDR3 DNA reads as TGTGCCAGCAGCTTAGACAGGGACGCATCTACACCCCTCCACTTT. This codes for CASSLDRDASTPLHF.

The chain uses TRBV7-9 and TRBJ2-3; 8 bases map to TRBD1. With 5 bases clipped from V and 5 bases from J, the junction kept 3 bases outside the gene matches. CDR3 length: 13 amino acids. Germline CDR1 reads SEHNR; CDR2 reads FQNEAQ (reference sequence). CDR3 loop: CASSTGGQDTQYF. CDR3 coding DNA: TGTGCCAGCAGCACAGGGGGTCAAGATACGCAGTATTTT. Variable domain in full (rest from reference TRBV7-9 and TRBJ2-3): DTGVSQNPRHKITKRGQNVTFRCDPISEHNRLYWYRQTLGQGPEFLTYFQNEAQLEKSRLLSDRFSAERPKGSFSTLEIQRTEQGDSAMYLCASSTGGQDTQYFGPGTRLTVL.

V gene TRBV18 combines with J gene TRBJ2-3; weak D call: TRBD1 (5 bases). This CDR3 spans 16 amino acids. CDR1 is KGHSH and CDR2 is LQKENI in the germline V gene. Trimming took 5 bases from V and 1 from J, leaving 16 bases between them. The CDR3 coding sequence is TGTGCCAGCTCATCTCCGGACACAGATGGCACAGATACGCAGTATTTT. Translating gives CASSSPDTDGTDTQYF.

This chain links TRBV6-5 with TRBJ2-1, with D possibly TRBD1 on 6 matching bases. Trimming left V 7 bases short and J 10 bases short, with 20 bases between. The CDR3 loop spans 14 amino acids. Germline V gene sequence: CDR1 MNHEY, CDR2 SVGAGI. CDR3 DNA sequence: TGTGCCAGCACGCCCCCCGGGGACACAGGGGAGCAGTTCTTC. This gives the protein CASTPPGDTGEQFF.